The 15 T cell receptor beta chains reported below all come from one sample, sequenced in a study of blood T cells in healthy people across ages. The authors ran a second PCR of about 6 to 11 cycles using a sample-barcoded 5' primer and a J-beta primer mix. One entry per CDR3 protein, called by TCRdb with MiXCR from the 5' RACE reads. The sample has some 640,000 distinct CDR3 sequences, roughly 50% seen once. Sequencing used blood. The receptors derive from a woman aged 55-69 years in good health.

The V and J genes are TRBV3-1 and TRBJ1-1; a weak D match, TRBD1 (5 bases). The germline V and J ends were trimmed by 0 bases and 7 bases, with 12 bases remaining between them. The CDR3 is 14 amino acids. The germline V gene encodes CDR1 LGHDT and CDR2 YNNKEL (reference sequence). The CDR3 is CASSQDEVGDEAFF. The CDR3 nucleotides are TGTGCCAGCAGCCAAGACGAGGTGGGGGATGAAGCTTTCTTT.

As for this clonotype: A much larger clone sits a single nucleotide away, making a read error possible. The V gene is TRBV29-1, the J gene TRBJ2-7; possible D gene TRBD1, 6 bases. With 4 bases removed from V and 2 bases from J, the gap between germline ends came to 18 bases. Germline V gives CDR1 SQVTM, CDR2 ANQGSEA. This CDR3 comprises 15 residues. CDR3 nucleotide sequence: TGCAGCGTTGCCCCCACCCGAGACAGGACCTACGAGCAGTACTTC. Its protein is CSVAPTRDRTYEQYF.

V usage is TRBV28 and J usage is TRBJ2-1; a possible D gene is TRBD2 (5 bases). The CDR3 has 14 amino acids. Trimming stripped 7 bases from V and 2 bases from J, with 12 bases between. The germline V gene encodes CDR1 MDHEN and CDR2 SYDVKM. The CDR3 reads CASKASSPYNEQFF. The CDR3, as DNA: TGTGCCAGCAAAGCTAGCAGCCCCTACAATGAGCAGTTCTTC. Based on the CDR3 plus reference TRBV28 and TRBJ2-1, the full variable domain is DVKVTQSSRYLVKRTGEKVFLECVQDMDHENMFWYRQDPGLGLRLIYFSYDVKMKEKGDIPEGYSVSREKKERFSLILESASTNQTSMYLCASKASSPYNEQFFGPGTRLTVL.

This clonotype has just a few counts. The rearrangement joins TRBV20-1 to TRBJ2-7; the D gene is possibly TRBD2 (5 bases). Germline V gene sequence: CDR1 DFQATT, CDR2 SNEGSKA (reference sequence). The CDR3 consists of 14 residues. Trimming removed 7 bases at V and 1 base at J, with 17 bases between. This chain's CDR3 is CSVPPGSRSYEQYF. In DNA, the CDR3 is TGCAGTGTACCACCGGGATCACGATCCTACGAGCAGTACTTC.

J is TRBJ2-5 and V is TRBV6-2 or TRBV6-3, with D uncertain. Trimming took 5 bases from V and 3 from J, leaving 25 bases between them. The CDR3 is made up of 18 amino acids. The germline V gene encodes CDR1 MNHEY and CDR2 SVGEGT. The CDR3, as DNA: TGTGCCAGCAGTCCCTCCACAGACACCGGACGGCAAAAAGAGACCCAGTACTTC. The encoded protein is CASSPSTDTGRQKETQYF.

This clonotype appeared a few times. The genes are TRBV28 and TRBJ2-7, with TRBD2 identical over 7 bases. Per germline, CDR1 MDHEN and CDR2 SYDVKM. This CDR3 has 16 amino acids. Trimming cost V 4 bases and J 0 bases; bases outside gene matches: 9. As DNA, the CDR3 is TGTGCCAGCAGTTCACCCAGCGGGACGCCCTCCTACGAGCAGTACTTC. This encodes CASSSPSGTPSYEQYF.

In its sample, this clonotype was seen once. This sequence joins TRBV14 and TRBJ2-7, with 7 bases identical to TRBD1. The CDR3 sequence is 16 residues long. The junction had 7 bases not matched to a gene; V was cut back by 2 bases and J by 0 bases. CDR1 and CDR2 (germline): SGHDN, FVKESK. CDR3 sequence reads: CASSQFRDSISYEQYF. The CDR3 coding sequence is TGTGCCAGCAGCCAATTCCGGGACAGCATCTCCTACGAGCAGTACTTC.

V usage is TRBV24-1 and J usage is TRBJ2-1; 7 bases match TRBD2. The CDR3 totals 16 residues. The germline V gene encodes CDR1 KGHDR and CDR2 SFDVKD. V lost 3 bases, J lost 1 base, and 5 bases stayed unmatched. CDR3 DNA sequence: TGTGCCACCAGTGATCCAGCGGGGTTATCCTACAATGAGCAGTTCTTC. Protein: CATSDPAGLSYNEQFF.

The chain is built from TRBV9 and TRBJ2-1, with 8 positions matching TRBD1. The germline V gene encodes CDR1 SGDLS and CDR2 YYNGEE. The CDR3 is made up of 16 amino acids. After removal of 0 bases from V and 4 bases from J, the junction contained 6 bases not matched to a gene. CDR3 sequence reads: CASSVAMGQAYNEQFF. For the CDR3, the DNA is TGTGCCAGCAGCGTAGCTATGGGACAGGCATACAATGAGCAGTTCTTC.

The chain links TRBV20-1 to TRBJ2-5, with TRBD2 identical over 10 bases. The germline gives CDR1 DFQATT, CDR2 SNEGSKA (reference sequence). Trimming at V came to 2 bases and at J to 5 bases, leaving 14 bases not matched to a gene. This CDR3 comprises 17 residues. CDR3 coding DNA: TGCAGTGCTAGACCACTAGCGGGGCGTGGGGGAAAGGAGACCCAGTACTTC. It codes for CSARPLAGRGGKETQYF.

CDR3 residues: CSARTGIAGDTGELFF. The CDR3 nucleotides read TGCAGTGCTAGGACAGGCATAGCGGGAGACACCGGGGAGCTGTTTTTT. The J gene is TRBJ2-2, the V gene TRBV20-1; 9 bases are shared with TRBD2. The CDR3 has 16 amino acids. The junction had 8 bases not matched to a gene; V was cut back by 3 bases and J by 3 bases. Germline V gene sequence: CDR1 DFQATT, CDR2 SNEGSKA (reference sequence).

For this clonotype: Given a much more abundant clone one base away, this may be a read error. The J gene is TRBJ2-1, the V gene TRBV20-1; 10 bases fit TRBD2. The DNA matches TRBJ2-7 better at its end, which makes the J call doubtful. CDR1 is DFQATT, CDR2 SNEGSKA, per germline (reference sequence). CDR3 length: 16 amino acids. The chain's CDR3 is CSATLGGLALYNEQYF. Here the CDR3 DNA reads TGCAGTGCTACGTTAGGGGGACTAGCGCTATACAATGAGCAGTACTTC.

This clonotype was observed a handful of times. The chain has TRBV7-2 and TRBJ1-2; maybe TRBD1 (5 bases). Germline CDR1 SGHTA, CDR2 FQGNSA. This CDR3 spans 13 amino acids. Trimming left V 4 bases short and J 6 bases short, with 12 bases between. The CDR3 reads CASSSPWGDGYTF. The CDR3 nucleotides read TGTGCCAGCAGCTCCCCGTGGGGGGATGGCTACACCTTC. The full variable domain, rest sourced from reference TRBV7-2 and TRBJ1-2, is GAGVSQSPSNKVTEKGKDVELRCDPISGHTALYWYRQSLGQGLEFLIYFQGNSAPDKSGLPSDRFSAERTGGSVSTLTIQRTQQEDSAVYLCASSSPWGDGYTFGSGTRLTVV.

The CDR3 DNA is TGCAGCGTTGAACGACTCGGGACTAACACAGATACGCAGTATTTT. Encoded protein: CSVERLGTNTDTQYF. The chain uses TRBV29-1 and TRBJ2-3; 7 nucleotides align to TRBD2. Germline trimming cut 2 bases from V and 2 bases from J; bases unmatched to any gene: 7. CDR1 is SQVTM, CDR2 ANQGSEA, per germline. The CDR3 is made up of 15 amino acids.

This clonotype occurred a few times. The rearrangement links TRBV27 to TRBJ2-7, with TRBD1 identical over 11 bases. The J segment lost 0 bases and the V segment lost 5 bases, leaving 9 bases of the junction unmatched. CDR3 length equals 17 residues. In germline, CDR1 is MNHEY, CDR2 SMNVEV (reference sequence). The CDR3 DNA reads TGTGCCAGCAGTCGGAACCCTGGGACAGGGGGCTCCTACGAGCAGTACTTC. Translated: CASSRNPGTGGSYEQYF.